These 18 T cell receptor beta chains originate from one sample sequenced in a study of T cells after yellow fever vaccination. Each CDR3 protein gets one entry after TCRdb re-called the 5' RACE reads with MiXCR. The profile shows a few hundred thousand distinct CDR3 sequences, 8.7% of them singletons. This specimen consisted of CD4+ T cells sorted from PBMCs, obtained 5 days after the yellow fever booster vaccination. The receptors shown here come from a man between 18 and 29 years old who received the YFV17D yellow fever vaccine.

This clonotype showed up many times. The V gene is TRBV11-1, the J gene TRBJ2-5; D unclear. The germline CDR1 and CDR2 sequences are SGHAT and FQDESV (reference sequence). Trimming removed 8 bases from V and 0 bases from J, with 10 bases in between. The CDR3 spans 13 residues. The CDR3 loop reads CASGIGYQETQYF. CDR3 DNA: TGTGCCAGCGGAATAGGGTACCAAGAGACCCAGTACTTC.

J is TRBJ2-1 and V is TRBV7-3; 10 bases are shared with TRBD2. After removal of 4 bases from V and 8 bases from J, the junction contained 11 bases not matched to a gene. Germline CDR1 reads SGHTA; CDR2 reads FQGTGA. The CDR3 has 16 amino acids. CDR3 sequence (DNA): TGTGCCAGCAGCTCGCTGGGGAGCGGGGGGGCGGATGAGCAGTTCTTC. It yields the protein CASSSLGSGGADEQFF.

Ten or more counts support this clonotype. The chain has TRBV5-1 and TRBJ2-5; no firm D call. Germline loops: CDR1 SGHRS, CDR2 YFSETQ. Trimming removed 4 bases at V and 2 bases at J, with 9 bases between. This CDR3 has 13 residues. The chain's CDR3 is CASSPGSQETQYF. As DNA, the CDR3 is TGCGCCAGCAGCCCCGGCAGTCAAGAGACCCAGTACTTC.

This clonotype showed up many times. This chain uses TRBV6-5 with TRBJ1-2; 9 bases fit TRBD1. CDR3 length equals 15 residues. Losses at the gene ends were 6 bases for V and 4 bases for J; bases not matched to a gene: 9. Per germline, CDR1 MNHEY and CDR2 SVGAGI. CDR3 in amino acids: CASRTEQGAPYGYTF. The DNA of the CDR3 is TGTGCCAGCAGAACAGAACAGGGGGCTCCCTATGGCTACACCTTC.

This rearrangement joins TRBV6-4 to TRBJ1-6; 7 nucleotides agree with TRBD1. Trimming cost V 8 bases and J 10 bases; bases outside gene matches: 8. In germline, CDR1 is MRHNA, CDR2 SNTAGT. The CDR3 is made up of 13 amino acids. The CDR3 nucleotides read TGTGCCAGCCGACAGGGATCAGGCTCACCCCTCCACTTT. It encodes CASRQGSGSPLHF.

This clonotype was detected only a few times. The rearrangement joins TRBV5-1 to TRBJ2-1, with D unresolved. V lost 4 bases, J lost 12 bases, and 17 bases lay in between. The CDR3 runs to 13 residues. Germline values: CDR1 SGHRS, CDR2 YFSETQ. CDR3 loop: CASSHGTSDGQFF. The CDR3 DNA reads TGCGCCAGCAGCCACGGAACCTCTGACGGGCAGTTCTTC.

In this sample, this clonotype turned up a few times. The rearrangement uses TRBV6-5 and TRBJ1-6; D uncertain. Germline loops: CDR1 MNHEY, CDR2 SVGAGI. The CDR3 spans 16 residues. V was pared by 5 bases and J by 0 bases, with 11 bases between. CDR3 region: CASSPRAGSYNSPLHF. The DNA for the CDR3 is TGTGCCAGCAGTCCTAGGGCCGGCTCCTATAATTCACCCCTCCACTTT.

The table lists this clonotype with a few counts. V and J are TRBV18 and TRBJ1-2; D is unclear. The CDR3 extends over 14 amino acids. Germline V gene sequence: CDR1 KGHSH, CDR2 LQKENI. The ends were cut back, 1 base at V and 4 bases at J, with 10 bases in the middle. The CDR3 is CASSPRRGLYGYTF. The CDR3 bases are TGTGCCAGCTCACCACGCAGAGGGCTCTATGGCTACACCTTC.

This clonotype was recorded a few times. The rearrangement joins TRBV5-1 to TRBJ1-1; D gene ambiguous. Germline V gene data show CDR1 as SGHRS and CDR2 as YFSETQ. The V end was cut by 0 bases, the J end by 6 bases, with 9 bases between. This CDR3 spans 13 amino acids. DNA of the CDR3: TGCGCCAGCAGCTTGGGGGTTCTGGCTGAAGCTTTCTTT. Translation gives CASSLGVLAEAFF.

This clonotype came up a few times. The chain joins TRBV5-1 to TRBJ1-4, with a possible D match to TRBD1 (5 bases). The CDR3 is 15 amino acids. V lost 7 bases to trimming and J lost 1 base, with 14 bases between them. Germline CDR1 reads SGHRS; CDR2 reads YFSETQ. The CDR3 sequence is CASRSRGLTNEKLFF. CDR3 coding DNA: TGCGCCAGCCGGTCTCGGGGGTTAACTAATGAAAAACTGTTTTTT.

The chain links TRBV6-6 to TRBJ2-7; 11 bases align to TRBD2. Trimming took 5 bases from V and 7 from J; bases not matched to a gene: 7. Germline V gives CDR1 MNHNY, CDR2 SVGAGI (reference sequence). The CDR3 runs 14 residues. CDR3: CASSKGLAVGEQYF. Written as DNA, the CDR3 is TGTGCCAGCAGTAAGGGACTAGCGGTGGGGGAGCAGTACTTC.

In its sample, this clonotype was seen a few times. The chain joins TRBV24-1 to TRBJ2-1; D gene ambiguous. This CDR3 contains 15 residues. V was trimmed by 5 bases and J by 1 base, leaving 11 bases between them. Germline loops: CDR1 KGHDR, CDR2 SFDVKD. CDR3 sequence (DNA): TGTGCCACCAGTGGACGGTCCGGGTCCTACAATGAGCAGTTCTTC. This encodes CATSGRSGSYNEQFF.

This rearrangement joins TRBV9 to TRBJ2-4, with unresolved D. Germline CDR1 reads SGDLS; CDR2 reads YYNGEE. CDR3 size: 14 residues. V gave up 4 bases and J gave up 7 bases, with 15 bases separating them. CDR3 in DNA: TGTGCCAGCAGCCGAGAAGGTCTGTCCAACATTCAGTACTTC. It yields the protein CASSREGLSNIQYF. The variable domain in full, with the rest retrieved from reference TRBV9 and TRBJ2-4, is DSGVTQTPKHLITATGQRVTLRCSPRSGDLSVYWYQQSLDQGLQFLIQYYNGEERAKGNILERFSAQQFPDLHSELNLSSLELGDSALYFCASSREGLSNIQYFGAGTRLSVL.

V gene TRBV10-1 combines with J gene TRBJ2-3; TRBD1 matches 8 bases. The germline V gene encodes CDR1 WNHNN and CDR2 SYGVQD (reference sequence). The CDR3 has 13 residues. With 2 bases clipped from V and 9 bases from J, the junction kept 4 bases outside the gene matches. The CDR3 coding sequence is TGCGCCAGCAGTGAGGGCGGACAGGGAACGCAGTATTTT. Translated, it gives CASSEGGQGTQYF.

This chain links TRBV5-1 with TRBJ1-2, with no clear D. Germline-derived CDR1 and CDR2 are SGHRS and YFSETQ. The length of the CDR3 is 13 residues. V gave up 2 bases and J gave up 7 bases, with 12 bases separating them. CDR3 sequence (DNA): TGCGCCAGCAGCTTCGGGGAAACCCCTGGCTACACCTTC. This codes for CASSFGETPGYTF.

This chain connects TRBV12-3 or TRBV12-4 to TRBJ1-1; tentative D call: TRBD1 (5 bases). The CDR3 consists of 13 residues. Trimming removed 4 bases at V and 4 bases at J, with 10 bases between. Here the CDR3 reads CASSWDPSTEAFF. In DNA form, the CDR3 reads TGTGCCAGCAGTTGGGACCCGAGCACTGAAGCTTTCTTT.

This clonotype has a count of ten or more. This rearrangement joins TRBV4-2 to TRBJ1-1, with a possible D match to TRBD1 (5 bases). Germline V lookup: CDR1 LGHNA, CDR2 YNFKEQ. Trimming took 0 bases from V and 6 from J, leaving 14 bases between them. The CDR3 has 15 residues. CDR3 amino acids: CASSQDVGRSAEAFF. Written as DNA, the CDR3 is TGTGCCAGCAGCCAAGATGTGGGGCGGAGCGCTGAAGCTTTCTTT.

The gene calls are TRBV24-1 and TRBJ1-2, with D uncertain. Germline loops: CDR1 KGHDR, CDR2 SFDVKD. The CDR3 sequence is 12 residues long. Trimming removed 8 bases at V and 4 bases at J, with 10 bases between. The CDR3 here is CATMDRLYGYTF. CDR3 nucleotide sequence: TGTGCCACCATGGACCGCCTCTATGGCTACACCTTC.